Listed below are T cell receptor beta chains from one sample, sequenced in a study of neurological immune-mediated disorders. TCRdb re-derived calls from the 5' RACE reads in MiXCR, one entry per CDR3 protein. The data show about 66,000 distinct CDR3 sequences, with around 10% seen just once and approximately 13% held by the top ten. Sequenced: PBMCs. These receptors were obtained from a man aged 25 to 45 in good health. Both conserved end residues are part of each CDR3. The D gene is left open where the match is weak. A clone size is listed for some rows: how often the clone was seen (once, few, many), or a class if it is expanded.

11 TRBJ2-7 TRBV12-3/TRBV12-4 - many CASRLGDEQYF TGTGCCAGCAGATTGGGGGACGAGCAGTACTTC
18 TRBJ2-3 TRBV5-6 - few CASSRQRQGLSRTDTQYF TGTGCCAGCAGCCGACAGCGCCAAGGTTTATCTCGCACAGATACGCAGTATTTT
14 TRBJ1-5 TRBV28 - many CASSQIRAYQPQHF TGTGCCAGCAGTCAGATCAGAGCTTATCAGCCCCAGCATTTT
13 TRBJ1-1 TRBV5-1 - many CASTDLMNTEAFF TGCGCCAGCACGGACTTGATGAACACTGAAGCTTTCTTT
15 TRBJ2-5 TRBV6-5 TRBD2 - CASSYKSGRRETQYF TGTGCCAGCAGTTACAAGAGCGGGAGGCGAGAGACCCAGTACTTC
12 TRBJ2-2 TRBV9 - many CASSPLTGELFF TGTGCCAGCAGCCCGCTTACCGGGGAGCTGTTTTTT
15 TRBJ2-2 TRBV11-2 TRBD2 many CASSPAGVNTGELFF TGTGCCAGCAGCCCAGCGGGGGTGAACACCGGGGAGCTGTTTTTT
15 TRBJ1-6 TRBV5-6 - many CASSIDRRSNSPLHF TGTGCCAGCAGCATTGACAGAAGGAGTAATTCACCCCTCCACTTT
15 TRBJ2-7 TRBV11-2 - many CASSSQSGDTYEQYF TGTGCCAGCAGCTCCCAGTCAGGCGACACCTACGAGCAGTACTTC
16 TRBJ2-3 TRBV20-1 TRBD2 many CSARGQLAGFTDTQYF TGCAGTGCTAGAGGCCAACTAGCGGGATTCACAGATACGCAGTATTTT
11 TRBJ2-1 TRBV6-6 - many CASSSNREQFF TGTGCCAGCAGTTCGAACAGGGAGCAGTTCTTC
18 TRBJ2-6 TRBV5-1 TRBD2 many CASSPGLAGVGGANVLTF TGCGCCAGCAGCCCAGGACTAGCGGGAGTAGGTGGGGCCAACGTCCTGACTTTC
13 TRBJ2-2 TRBV5-1 - many CASSQGWSGELFF TGCGCCAGCAGTCAAGGGTGGTCCGGGGAGCTGTTTTTT
16 TRBJ2-7 TRBV12-3/TRBV12-4 TRBD2 many CASSLAPASGNYEQYF TGTGCCAGCAGTTTAGCGCCGGCTAGCGGGAACTACGAGCAGTACTTC
14 TRBJ1-2 TRBV3-1 - many CASSSRTGDYGYTF TGTGCCAGCAGCTCCCGGACGGGTGACTATGGCTACACCTTC
18 TRBJ2-1 TRBV4-2 TRBD2 - CASSQGGGLAGGPGEQFF TGTGCCAGCAGCCAAGGGGGGGGCCTAGCGGGAGGGCCCGGCGAGCAGTTCTTC
15 TRBJ1-3 TRBV5-5 - many CASSDPTFSGNTIYF TGTGCCAGCAGCGACCCAACCTTCTCTGGAAACACCATATATTTT
15 TRBJ2-3 TRBV10-3 - many CAISGGTPGKDTQYF TGTGCCATCAGTGGGGGGACTCCCGGAAAAGATACGCAGTATTTT
15 TRBJ2-2 TRBV6-1 TRBD2 many CASSGLAGGGGELFF TGTGCCAGCAGTGGACTAGCGGGAGGCGGCGGGGAGCTGTTTTTT
11 TRBJ2-1 TRBV29-1 - many CSVAPGDEQFF TGCAGCGTTGCGCCGGGTGATGAGCAGTTCTTC
14 TRBJ1-1 TRBV5-1 - many CASSLGGSNTEAFF TGCGCCAGCAGCTTAGGGGGATCCAACACTGAAGCTTTCTTT
14 TRBJ2-5 TRBV20-1 - few CSASFAGRVETQYF TGCAGTGCTAGTTTTGCCGGGAGAGTGGAGACCCAGTACTTC
15 TRBJ2-4 TRBV28 - - CASRPTQGGSYIQYF TGTGCCAGCAGGCCAACACAGGGAGGGAGTTACATTCAGTACTTC
14 TRBJ2-1 TRBV29-1 TRBD1 many CSVDQSGTGNEQFF TGCAGCGTTGATCAATCCGGGACAGGGAATGAGCAGTTCTTC
13 TRBJ1-1 TRBV28 TRBD1 many CASRTGVNTEAFF TGTGCCAGCAGAACAGGGGTGAACACTGAAGCTTTCTTT
16 TRBJ1-2 TRBV28 TRBD1 many CASSTSRQGVDYGYTF TGTGCCAGCAGCACCTCTAGACAGGGAGTGGACTATGGCTACACCTTC
15 TRBJ2-5 TRBV5-1 TRBD1 many CASSLGTGKGETQYF TGCGCCAGCAGCTTGGGGACAGGGAAGGGGGAGACCCAGTACTTC
13 TRBJ2-5 TRBV5-6 TRBD2 many CASREGGAETQYF TGTGCCAGCAGGGAGGGAGGGGCGGAGACCCAGTACTTC
17 TRBJ2-1 TRBV4-2 TRBD2 many CASSQDLSGSSYNEQFF TGTGCCAGCAGCCAAGATCTTAGCGGGAGCTCCTACAATGAGCAGTTCTTC
16 TRBJ2-1 TRBV14 - many CASSRTVVATYNEQFF TGTGCCAGCAGCCGGACTGTAGTAGCGACCTACAATGAGCAGTTCTTC
15 TRBJ1-4 TRBV5-1 - many CASSLSGAVNEKLFF TGCGCCAGCAGCTTATCGGGGGCCGTTAATGAAAAACTGTTTTTT
14 TRBJ2-7 TRBV29-1 - many CSVIRADASYEQYF TGCAGCGTTATACGGGCAGACGCCTCCTACGAGCAGTACTTC
15 TRBJ1-5 TRBV6-1 TRBD1 many CASSEGQGGSQPQHF TGTGCCAGCAGTGAAGGACAGGGGGGTAGCCAGCCCCAGCATTTT
11 TRBJ1-1 TRBV20-1 - many CSARARGEAFF TGCAGTGCTAGAGCCCGGGGTGAAGCTTTCTTT
14 TRBJ1-2 TRBV10-3 - many CAISDSGFNYGYTF TGTGCCATCAGTGACTCGGGGTTTAACTATGGCTACACCTTC
14 TRBJ2-1 TRBV18 - - CASSPGSQYNEQFF TGTGCCAGCTCACCAGGCTCACAATACAATGAGCAGTTCTTC